The clone carrying this TCR beta chain was seen at least ten times. Antigen unknown. Trimming pared 6 bases from V and 0 bases from J, leaving 8 bases between. Germline lookup yields CDR1 SEHNR and CDR2 FQNEAQ (reference sequence). The CDR3 has 13 residues. These data are taken from a study of neurological immune-mediated disorders. Study overall: There were around 35 multiple sclerosis patients. Of these, some 31 had relapsing-remitting MS and 3 had secondary progressive MS.

The making of cDNA relied on 5'RACE with 10-nucleotide random UMIs. One entry per CDR3 protein, called by TCRdb with MiXCR from the 5' RACE reads. The table has about 21,000 distinct CDR3 sequences, around a sixth seen once. The study, taken as a whole, reports: Among 34 multiple sclerosis patients, 18 had repertoires that phylogenetic grouping placed in one related-CDR3 cluster, a possible signature. Expanded clones shared no identical CDR3 amino acid sequences across subjects, which suggested private TCR-beta repertoires in all groups.

The chain is built from TRBV7-9 and TRBJ2-5; no definite D call. Material for sequencing was CD8+ T cells from blood. The receptor comes from a woman in her late teens or twenties with multiple sclerosis. In DNA, the CDR3 is TGTGCCAGCAGGTTGGATTACCAAGAGACCCAGTACTTC. It encodes CASRLDYQETQYF.